These 3 T cell receptor beta chains share one sample of origin, sequenced in a study of OX40 agonist ivuxolimab in advanced cancers. This table comes from immunoSEQ multiplex PCR, and its TCRdb copy is limited to in-frame clones, with some not included. Altogether about 64,000 clones are present, 75% to 95% being singletons, with the ten largest covering roughly 0.44%. The input for sequencing was CD4+ or CD8+ T cells sorted from blood, taken in a trial of the OX40 agonist ivuxolimab. Receptors were obtained from an adult with an advanced solid tumor such as melanoma, head and neck, liver or kidney cancer.

This chain links TRBV21-1 with TRBJ2-7; the table's D call of TRBD1 was not tested on the DNA. TRBV21-1 is a pseudogene. This CDR3 is built from 16 residues. In nucleotides, the CDR3 is TGTGCCAGCAGCAAAGCCAGGCAGATCCCCTCCTACGAGCAGTACTTC. Its protein product is CASSKARQIPSYEQYF.

V is TRBV5-6 and J is TRBJ2-3, with a tentative D call TRBD1 (5 bases). V shed 1 base and J shed 3 bases, with 6 bases lying between them. Germline V gene sequence: CDR1 SGHDT, CDR2 YYEEEE. The CDR3 is 13 residues long. The CDR3 loop is CASSLTGTDTQYF. The CDR3 DNA is TGTGCCAGCAGCTTGACAGGAACAGATACGCAGTATTTT. Based on the CDR3 plus reference TRBV5-6 and TRBJ2-3, the full variable domain is DAGVTQSPTHLIKTRGQQVTLRCSPKSGHDTVSWYQQALGQGPQFIFQYYEEEERQRGNFPDRFSGHQFPNYSSELNVNALLLGDSALYLCASSLTGTDTQYFGPGTRLTVL.

The genes are TRBV30 and TRBJ2-5; TRBD2 aligns across 12 bases. Germline trimming cut 0 bases from V and 8 bases from J; bases unmatched to any gene: 4. Per the germline V gene, CDR1 is GTSNPN and CDR2 is SVGIG (reference sequence). The CDR3 extends over 14 amino acids. The DNA of the CDR3 is TGTGCCTGGAGTGTAAGACTAGCGGGAGATACCCAGTACTTC. Protein product: CAWSVRLAGDTQYF.